These 30 T cell receptor beta chains originate from one sample sequenced in a study of CXCR3-negative and CXCR3-positive naive CD8 T cells. General study points: A higher hydrophobicity marked the TRB CDR3s of CXCR3-positive naive cells versus CXCR3-negative naive cells.

Libraries were UMI-labeled 5' RACE TRB cDNA. TCRdb re-called the 5' RACE reads and catalogs CDR3 proteins one per entry, DNA excluded. Its table records about 110,000 distinct CDR3 sequences. The antigens of these receptors remain unknown. Source material: naive CXCR3+ CD8+ T cells from blood. Indicated subset: CD45RO-CCR7+CD27+CD95- naive CD8+ T cells expressing CXCR3 (TNR3+). These receptor sequences come from a human donor in good health. Some clones in this sample may be carry-over from other donors' samples.

The V gene is TRBV7-6, the J gene TRBJ2-5; as DNA is missing, the TRBD1 call by TCRdb cannot be tested. Per germline, CDR1 SGHVS and CDR2 FNYEAQ. This CDR3 has 16 residues. The CDR3 sequence: CASIPSAPPQGETQYF.

This chain connects TRBV4-1 to TRBJ2-7. CDR3 length equals 15 residues. Germline lookup yields CDR1 MGHRA and CDR2 YSYEKL. CDR3 loop: CASSHTAWAAGEQYF.

The chain carries TRBV5-1 and TRBJ2-7; the TCRdb call, TRBD2, lacks DNA for checking. This CDR3 has 14 amino acids. Germline V gives CDR1 SGHRS, CDR2 YFSETQ. The CDR3 region is CASSLRDSRYEQYF.

This rearrangement joins TRBV11-1 to TRBJ2-1; the D gene TCRdb calls, TRBD1, cannot be checked with no DNA. CDR3 length equals 15 residues. Germline V gene lookup returns CDR1 SGHAT and CDR2 FQDESV (reference sequence). The CDR3 region is CASSHDRGLGNEQFF. The whole variable domain, filled in from reference TRBV11-1 and TRBJ2-1, reads EAEVAQSPRYKITEKSQAVAFWCDPISGHATLYWYRQILGQGPELLVQFQDESVVDDSQLPKDRFSAERLKGVDSTLKIQPAELGDSAMYLCASSHDRGLGNEQFFGPGTRLTVL.

The chain joins TRBV27 to TRBJ2-3; TCRdb reports TRBD2, a call that lacks DNA to check it against. This CDR3 region has 18 residues. Germline values: CDR1 MNHEY, CDR2 SMNVEV (reference sequence). The CDR3 sequence is CASSFTGTSGRGADTQYF.

The chain carries TRBV10-3 and TRBJ1-2; TCRdb outputs TRBD1, but without DNA this stays unchecked. CDR1 is ENHRY and CDR2 is SYGVKD in the germline V gene. The CDR3 has 16 amino acids. CDR3 amino acids: CAISENAGGSNYGYTF.

The rearrangement uses TRBV6-5 and TRBJ2-5; TCRdb's D gene call, TRBD1, goes unchecked for lack of DNA. This CDR3 region has 17 residues. Germline CDR1 and CDR2: MNHEY and SVGAGI. CDR3 residues: CASSPRPGVVLKETQYF.

This chain joins TRBV12-3 or TRBV12-4 and TRBJ2-1; TCRdb designates TRBD1, a call that cannot be tested without DNA. This CDR3 region has 15 residues. The CDR3 loop reads CASSFERGLVDEQLF.

The rearrangement joins TRBV3-1 to TRBJ2-1; the D gene TCRdb calls, TRBD1, cannot be checked with no DNA. Germline CDR1 and CDR2: LGHDT and YNNKEL (reference sequence). The CDR3 is 14 amino acids. CDR3 sequence reads: CASSQDAGYNEQFF.

V gene TRBV11-2 combines with J gene TRBJ2-7. CDR1 and CDR2 from the germline V gene are SGHAT and FQNNGV. This CDR3 comprises 13 residues. The CDR3 loop reads CASSFGDDYEQYF.

This rearrangement joins TRBV6-2 or TRBV6-3 to TRBJ1-1. CDR1 and CDR2 (germline): MNHEY, SVGEGT. The CDR3 runs to 16 residues. CDR3 in amino acids: CASSYSSELMNTEAFF.

The genes are TRBV6-4 and TRBJ1-2; TCRdb selects TRBD1, and the lack of DNA leaves this call unchecked. This CDR3 has 16 amino acids. Germline-derived CDR1 and CDR2 are MRHNA and SNTAGT. CDR3 loop: CASSPPIRDWGYGYTF.

The rearrangement uses TRBV13 and TRBJ2-1; TCRdb picks TRBD2, but there is no DNA to check that call. The V gene's germline CDR1 is PRHDT and CDR2 FYEKMQ (reference sequence). The CDR3 runs to 12 residues. CDR3 residues: CASSRLVYEQFF.

The CDR3 protein is CASSQAVGSYEQYF. The chain is built from TRBV3-1 and TRBJ2-7. CDR1 LGHDT and CDR2 YNNKEL come from the germline V gene (reference sequence). The CDR3 is 14 residues long.

The V gene is TRBV7-2, the J gene TRBJ2-7. The CDR3 extends over 13 amino acids. The germline CDR1 and CDR2 sequences are SGHTA and FQGNSA. CDR3 amino acids: CASSPDPFEEQYF.

The chain has TRBV29-1 and TRBJ2-7; TCRdb designates TRBD1, a call that cannot be tested without DNA. Germline loops: CDR1 SQVTM, CDR2 ANQGSEA. The CDR3 consists of 13 residues. The CDR3 loop reads CSVELTGGYEQYF.

The V gene is TRBV6-5, the J gene TRBJ2-1; the TCRdb D gene call, TRBD2, has no DNA to confirm it. CDR3 length: 16 amino acids. Per germline, CDR1 MNHEY and CDR2 SVGAGI. The CDR3 sequence: CASSYRGEASVVEQFF.

V gene TRBV29-1 combines with J gene TRBJ2-7. Germline V gives CDR1 SQVTM, CDR2 ANQGSEA. This CDR3 contains 14 residues. The chain's CDR3 is CSVETEASSYEQYF.

The gene calls are TRBV9 and TRBJ2-4; TCRdb outputs TRBD1, but without DNA this stays unchecked. There are 11 residues in the CDR3. Germline-derived CDR1 and CDR2 are SGDLS and YYNGEE. The CDR3 here is CASGQENIQYF.

The chain employs TRBV4-3 and TRBJ2-7; TCRdb lists TRBD2, though no DNA is available to test this call. The CDR3 length is 15 residues. Per the germline V gene, CDR1 is LGHNA and CDR2 is YSLEER. This CDR3 is CASSQGQRGSYEQYF.

The chain recombines TRBV7-9 with TRBJ2-5; as DNA is missing, the TRBD1 call by TCRdb cannot be tested. The CDR3 is 14 residues long. Germline CDR1 reads SEHNR; CDR2 reads FQNEAQ (reference sequence). The CDR3: CASSPWTARETQYF.

The rearrangement joins TRBV6-5 to TRBJ1-2; TCRdb reports TRBD1, a call that lacks DNA to check it against. Germline V gene sequence: CDR1 MNHEY, CDR2 SVGAGI. CDR3 length: 14 residues. CDR3 region: CASSPYVKGVGYTF.

The rearrangement uses TRBV28 and TRBJ2-1; the D gene TCRdb calls, TRBD2, cannot be checked with no DNA. Per the germline V gene, CDR1 is MDHEN and CDR2 is SYDVKM. The CDR3 runs to 20 residues. CDR3 in amino acids: CASSQSFRLAGGSSYNEQFF.

This rearrangement joins TRBV4-2 to TRBJ1-1. The CDR3 runs to 13 residues. Germline V gene lookup returns CDR1 LGHNA and CDR2 YNFKEQ. This chain's CDR3 is CASSQDLGQAAFF.

The rearrangement links TRBV28 to TRBJ2-7. This CDR3 contains 11 residues. The germline V gene encodes CDR1 MDHEN and CDR2 SYDVKM. The CDR3: CASSWSHEQYF.

The chain uses TRBV7-8 and TRBJ2-5. The CDR3 is 14 amino acids. CDR1 is SGHVS and CDR2 is FQNEAQ in the germline V gene. Here the CDR3 reads CASSLPDIQETQYF.

This chain connects TRBV6-2 or TRBV6-3 to TRBJ2-1. The germline V gene has CDR1 MNHEY and CDR2 SVGEGT. This CDR3 has 12 amino acids. The CDR3 sequence is CATEIDYNEQFF.

V gene TRBV27 combines with J gene TRBJ2-1; absent DNA, TCRdb's TRBD2 call cannot be checked. From germline, CDR1 is MNHEY and CDR2 SMNVEV (reference sequence). This CDR3 has 13 residues. CDR3 residues: CASSLSGSNEQFF.

CDR3 sequence: CASGSGLAGGPYNEQFF. The rearrangement joins TRBV6-5 to TRBJ2-1; TCRdb's D call, TRBD2, is unchecked because there is no DNA. The germline V gene encodes CDR1 MNHEY and CDR2 SVGAGI. This CDR3 contains 17 residues.

This chain uses TRBV5-1 with TRBJ1-1. The CDR3 is made up of 14 amino acids. Germline assignment: CDR1 SGHRS and CDR2 YFSETQ. The CDR3 sequence is CASSFWGQNTEAFF.